The 14 T cell receptor beta chains given below trace back to one sample, sequenced in a study of spatial heterogeneity in lung cancer. The time point is: sample taken at primary tumor resection. From the 5' RACE reads, TCRdb called clonotypes with MiXCR, one entry per CDR3 protein. The sample holds about 6,100 distinct CDR3 sequences, under 15% seen once. This material consisted of lung tissue, taken at surgery. These receptors were taken from a human donor with early-stage non-small cell lung cancer.

This clonotype was observed at least ten times. The library was designed around alpha chains, so this beta chain is a stray read whose abundance carries little weight. The chain has TRBV2 and TRBJ2-7; D uncertain. Trimming shortened V by 3 bases and J by 3 bases, and 15 bases separated the two germline ends. CDR3 size: 15 residues. CDR1 is SNHLY and CDR2 is FYNNEI in the germline V gene. The CDR3 loop is CASSDRPYPYYEQYF. Here the CDR3 DNA reads TGTGCCAGCAGTGACCGACCGTACCCATACTACGAGCAGTACTTC.

This clonotype was recorded many times. Little can be read into the size of this beta chain, an off-target read in a library designed for alpha chains. The chain recombines TRBV9 with TRBJ1-2, with D possibly matching TRBD1 (5 bases). The CDR3 loop spans 17 amino acids. Trimming pared 0 bases from V and 4 bases from J, leaving 19 bases between. Germline V gene sequence: CDR1 SGDLS, CDR2 YYNGEE. The CDR3 region has the DNA TGTGCCAGCAGCGTAGGCAGGGAAGTCGGCAGCGGCTATGGCTACACCTTC. Protein: CASSVGREVGSGYGYTF.

Sample share makes this clonotype medium-sized. This beta chain appears as a stray read in a library generated for alpha chains; its size is not informative. This chain uses TRBV29-1 with TRBJ1-1; 9 bases align to TRBD1. V lost 7 bases to trimming and J lost 4 bases; unmatched junction nucleotides: 10. The CDR3 runs to 14 residues. The germline V gene has CDR1 SQVTM and CDR2 ANQGSEA. The CDR3 region is CSGNTDRGITEAFF. CDR3 in DNA: TGCAGCGGTAACACCGACAGGGGGATCACTGAAGCTTTCTTT.

This clonotype has a count of ten or more. In a library made to pick up alpha chains, this beta chain is a stray read with a size that means little. The chain employs TRBV9 and TRBJ2-3, with 9 bases that match TRBD2. V was clipped by 0 bases and J by 4 bases; unmatched bases: 6. The germline V gene has CDR1 SGDLS and CDR2 YYNGEE. This CDR3 contains 16 residues. The chain's CDR3 is CASSVDGAGGADTQYF. Written as DNA, the CDR3 is TGTGCCAGCAGCGTAGATGGAGCGGGAGGTGCAGATACGCAGTATTTT.

This clonotype was seen ten or more times. This beta chain is off target for a library built for alpha chains, so its abundance means little. The chain recombines TRBV2 with TRBJ2-2; D remains ambiguous. The CDR3 has 13 amino acids. Germline V CDR1 and CDR2: SNHLY, FYNNEI. Trimming left V 4 bases short and J 6 bases short, with 9 bases between. DNA for the CDR3: TGTGCCAGCAGTGTTTTAATGTCCGGGGAGCTGTTTTTT. Translating gives CASSVLMSGELFF.

Concerning this clonotype: The library was built for alpha chains, so this beta chain is an off-target read and its size means little. The genes are TRBV6-6 and TRBJ2-3, with TRBD2 matching over 8 bases. The CDR3 covers 15 residues. Trimming at V came to 2 bases and at J to 2 bases, leaving 3 bases not matched to a gene. Germline-derived CDR1 and CDR2 are MNHNY and SVGAGI (reference sequence). CDR3 amino acids: CASSYKRGNTDTQYF. The CDR3 nucleotides are TGTGCCAGCAGTTACAAGCGGGGGAACACAGATACGCAGTATTTT.

This clonotype was counted many times. This beta chain was picked up by a library intended for alpha chains and is off target, so its count carries little meaning. The chain uses TRBV9 and TRBJ1-5; no clear D. The V gene lost 0 bases and the J gene lost 0 bases, with 13 bases spanning the gap. The CDR3 runs 17 residues. CDR1 and CDR2 (germline): SGDLS, YYNGEE. CDR3 amino acids: CASSVGKGWNSNQPQHF. CDR3 sequence (DNA): TGTGCCAGCAGCGTAGGGAAGGGTTGGAATAGCAATCAGCCCCAGCATTTT.

This clonotype is judged medium-sized. Being off target in a library aimed at alpha chains, this beta chain has a size of little meaning. CDR3 sequence: CASSVVLAGNEEQFF. CDR3 bases: TGTGCCAGCAGCGTAGTCCTCGCGGGAAACGAGGAGCAGTTCTTC. The rearrangement uses TRBV9 and TRBJ2-1, with TRBD2 as a possible D gene (6 bases). V was pared by 0 bases and J by 10 bases, with 17 bases between. Germline CDR1 and CDR2: SGDLS and YYNGEE. This CDR3 region has 15 residues.

The sample holds many counts of this clonotype. Since it is a stray read in a library aimed at alpha chains, this beta chain has a size that is not meaningful. The rearrangement uses TRBV6-6 and TRBJ2-3, with TRBD1 matching over 11 bases. Germline values: CDR1 MNHNY, CDR2 SVGAGI (reference sequence). V was clipped by 2 bases and J by 4 bases; unmatched bases: 2. The CDR3 runs to 15 residues. The CDR3 coding sequence is TGTGCCAGCAGTTACCGGACAGGGGGCTCAGATACGCAGTATTTT. Its protein product is CASSYRTGGSDTQYF.

Concerning this clonotype itself: This beta chain is an off-target read within a library intended for alpha chains, so its frequency means little. This chain connects TRBV6-5 to TRBJ2-7; possibly TRBD1 or TRBD2 for D (5 bases each). The V gene's germline CDR1 is MNHEY and CDR2 SVGAGI. This CDR3 has 15 residues. Trimming removed 6 bases at V and 3 bases at J, with 18 bases between. CDR3 amino acids: CASSELGGDGYEQYF. The CDR3 DNA follows: TGTGCCAGCAGCGAATTAGGTGGGGACGGCTACGAGCAGTACTTC.

For this clonotype: In a library made to pick up alpha chains, this beta chain is a stray read with a size that means little. This rearrangement joins TRBV11-3 to TRBJ1-2, with TRBD1 as a possible D gene (5 bases). The V gene lost 6 bases and the J gene lost 3 bases, with 14 bases spanning the gap. This CDR3 contains 14 residues. From germline, CDR1 is SGHNT and CDR2 YENEEA. As DNA, the CDR3 is TGTGCCAGCAGTCGCGCCGGGACGGACTATGGCTACACCTTC. The encoded protein is CASSRAGTDYGYTF.

Ten or more counts support this clonotype. This beta chain slipped into a library made for alpha chains as a stray read, so its size is not meaningful. The rearrangement uses TRBV7-8 and TRBJ1-5; perhaps TRBD1 as D (5 bases). V lost 5 bases and J lost 4, with 12 bases in between. The V gene's germline CDR1 is SGHVS and CDR2 FQNEAQ. This CDR3 spans 14 amino acids. The chain's CDR3 is CASSHDSFNQPQHF. The CDR3 bases are TGTGCCAGCAGCCACGACAGTTTTAATCAGCCCCAGCATTTT. The complete variable domain, with remaining parts taken from reference TRBV7-8 and TRBJ1-5, reads GAGVSQSPRYKVAKRGQDVALRCDPISGHVSLFWYQQALGQGPEFLTYFQNEAQLDKSGLPSDRFFAERPEGSVSTLKIQRTQQEDSAVYLCASSHDSFNQPQHFGDGTRLSIL.

Comment on this clonotype: This beta chain is a stray sequence in a library constructed for alpha chains; its clone size is not meaningful. V usage is TRBV20-1 and J usage is TRBJ2-7; D perhaps matches TRBD1 (5 bases). V was shortened by 2 bases and J by 3 bases, with 14 bases between the two germline ends. The CDR3 runs to 14 residues. Germline lookup yields CDR1 DFQATT and CDR2 SNEGSKA (reference sequence). CDR3 sequence (DNA): TGCAGTGCTAGAAAATTTGACAGCATCTACGAGCAGTACTTC. The encoded protein is CSARKFDSIYEQYF.

This clonotype was seen repeatedly, ten times or more. This beta chain is an unintended read in a library built for alpha chains; its size means little. The chain combines TRBV7-2 with TRBJ2-1, with D tentatively TRBD1 (5 bases). Germline V gene data show CDR1 as SGHTA and CDR2 as FQGNSA. The ends were cut back, 1 base at V and 10 bases at J, with 8 bases in the middle. This CDR3 has 12 residues. CDR3 nucleotide sequence: TGTGCCAGCAGCTTAGGGGGCTGGGAGCAGTTCTTC. This codes for CASSLGGWEQFF. Together with reference TRBV7-2 and TRBJ2-1, the CDR3 gives the full variable domain: GAGVSQSPSNKVTEKGKDVELRCDPISGHTALYWYRQSLGQGLEFLIYFQGNSAPDKSGLPSDRFSAERTGGSVSTLTIQRTQQEDSAVYLCASSLGGWEQFFGPGTRLTVL.